The rows below give T cell receptor beta chains drawn from one sample of a study of blood T cell repertoires in COVID-19. Clones were sequenced by immunoSEQ multiplex PCR, and TCRdb holds only the in-frame ones, with some missing. The table shows about 99,000 clones, with 75% to 85% occurring only once. The source material was peripheral blood. These TCRs come from a woman older than 75 with active or convalescent COVID-19. The CDR3 runs from the conserved cysteine through the conserved F or W. The D gene is left open where the match is weak. Some rows mark clone size as missing; the rest say once, few, many or name a class of expanded clone.

>-|-|TRBV7-2|TRBJ1-1
CASSLDVRNTEAFF
TGTGCCAGCAGCTTAGATGTCAGGAACACTGAAGCTTTCTTT
>-|TRBD2|TRBV18|TRBJ2-7
CASSPPGSGLYEQYF
TGTGCCAGCTCACCCCCGGGTAGCGGGTTGTACGAGCAGTACTTC
>-|TRBD1|TRBV10-3|TRBJ1-2
CAISESTGANYGYTF
TGTGCCATCAGTGAGTCGACAGGGGCGAACTATGGCTACACCTTC
>-|-|TRBV27|TRBJ2-5
CASSDGTRGTQETQYF
TGTGCCAGCAGCGACGGGACACGAGGGACCCAAGAGACCCAGTACTTC
>-|-|TRBV18|TRBJ1-1
CASSTGTQNTEAFF
TGTGCCAGCTCAACCGGGACACAGAACACTGAAGCTTTCTTT
>few|TRBD2|TRBV9|TRBJ2-1
CASSPPGLAAKNEQFF
TGTGCCAGCAGCCCACCGGGACTAGCGGCGAAGAATGAGCAGTTCTTC
>-|TRBD1|TRBV6-6|TRBJ2-7
CASSPPRTGWSLLLLEQYF
TGTGCCAGCAGTCCCCCGAGGACAGGTTGGTCACTACTACTACTCGAGCAGTACTTC
>few|-|TRBV30|TRBJ2-7
CAWSNPARGSYEQYF
TGTGCCTGGAGTAATCCGGCCAGGGGATCCTACGAGCAGTACTTC
>once|-|TRBV6-6|TRBJ2-7
CASMLSPQGKSYEQYF
TGTGCCAGCATGCTCTCCCCACAGGGAAAAAGCTACGAGCAGTACTTC
>-|-|TRBV20-1|TRBJ2-7
CSARRLYEQYF
TGCAGTGCTAGGCGTCTCTACGAGCAGTACTTC
>-|-|TRBV7-2|TRBJ2-7
CASSAQTGKFGYEQYF
TGTGCCAGCAGCGCCCAGACCGGGAAATTCGGCTACGAGCAGTACTTC
>few|-|TRBV10-3|TRBJ2-3
CAISGPQGYASTDTQYF
TGTGCCATCAGTGGGCCACAGGGATATGCTAGCACAGATACGCAGTATTTT
>-|-|TRBV7-2|TRBJ2-1
CASSFRGQAVDEQFF
TGTGCCAGCAGCTTTCGCGGCCAAGCGGTCGATGAGCAGTTCTTC
>-|-|TRBV5-1|TRBJ1-2
CASSLGGVDGYTF
TGCGCCAGCAGCTTGGGAGGAGTAGATGGCTACACCTTC
>-|TRBD2|TRBV5-4|TRBJ2-2
CASSPRAGDNTGELFF
TGTGCCAGCAGCCCCAGGGCGGGAGATAACACCGGGGAGCTGTTTTTT
>-|-|TRBV19|TRBJ1-1
CASSIRNGAAEAFF
TGTGCCAGTAGTATCAGGAATGGGGCTGCTGAAGCTTTCTTT
>-|-|TRBV5-4|TRBJ2-1
CASSPRPKQGSYNEQFF
TGTGCCAGCAGCCCAAGGCCCAAACAGGGCTCCTACAATGAGCAGTTCTTC
>-|-|TRBV6-1|TRBJ2-7
CASSFGVSSYEQYF
TGTGCCAGCAGTTTCGGGGTTAGCTCCTACGAGCAGTACTTC
>-|TRBD2|TRBV7-6|TRBJ2-7
CASSPRTSGARWQYF
TGTGCCAGCAGCCCTAGGACTAGCGGGGCCCGGTGGCAGTACTTC
>-|-|TRBV5-5|TRBJ2-5
CASSSYQETQYF
TGTGCCAGCAGTTCGTACCAAGAGACCCAGTACTTC
>-|TRBD2|TRBV5-4|TRBJ2-3
CASSSGTSGRNTQYF
TGTGCCAGCAGTTCCGGGACTAGCGGGAGGAATACGCAGTATTTT
>-|TRBD2|TRBV28|TRBJ2-3
CASSSRGRWGTSGSVDTQYF
TGTGCCAGCAGTTCTAGGGGGAGGTGGGGGACTAGCGGGAGTGTGGATACGCAGTATTTT